Listed below are T cell receptor beta chains from one sample, sequenced in a study of T cell changes during pregnancy in multiple sclerosis. Only in-frame clones appear in the TCRdb table, and some are missing; sequencing was by immunoSEQ multiplex PCR. The repertoire holds over 30,000 clones, over 75% seen once, with 1.2% in the top ten. This specimen consisted of CD4+ T cells from peripheral blood mononuclear cells, obtained before pregnancy. These receptors came from a female donor with multiple sclerosis, enrolled in a pregnancy study. Each CDR3 is given with its conserved first and last residue. The order of the fields is D gene, J gene, V gene, clone size, CDR3 protein, CDR3 DNA. The D gene is left open where the match is weak. Size is omitted from some rows. Given values are once, few, many or a class for expanded clones.

d_gene: -; j_gene: TRBJ2-1; v_gene: TRBV11-2; abundance: -; CDR3aa: CASSPAHASGSSYNEQFF; CDR3nt: TGTGCCAGCAGCCCGGCGCATGCGTCTGGGAGCTCCTACAATGAGCAGTTCTTC
d_gene: -; j_gene: TRBJ2-7; v_gene: TRBV5-8; abundance: -; CDR3aa: CASSPRGWSPYEQYF; CDR3nt: TGTGCCAGCAGCCCACGAGGATGGAGTCCCTACGAGCAGTACTTC
d_gene: TRBD1; j_gene: TRBJ1-5; v_gene: TRBV19; abundance: few; CDR3aa: CASSTSDRGPTGNQPQHF; CDR3nt: TGTGCCAGTAGCACTTCGGACAGGGGGCCCACGGGCAATCAGCCCCAGCATTTT
d_gene: TRBD1; j_gene: TRBJ2-7; v_gene: TRBV9; abundance: once; CDR3aa: CASSVEAADRGSEQYF; CDR3nt: TGTGCCAGCAGCGTAGAGGCCGCTGACAGGGGATCCGAGCAGTACTTC
d_gene: -; j_gene: TRBJ1-5; v_gene: TRBV2; abundance: once; CDR3aa: CASSPDGGRNQPQHF; CDR3nt: TGTGCCAGCAGTCCTGACGGGGGTCGCAATCAGCCCCAGCATTTT
d_gene: -; j_gene: TRBJ1-2; v_gene: TRBV7-2; abundance: -; CDR3aa: CASSLAGGRNPRGYTF; CDR3nt: TGTGCCAGCAGCTTAGCGGGCGGGCGAAACCCGCGTGGCTACACCTTC
d_gene: TRBD1; j_gene: TRBJ1-1; v_gene: TRBV19; abundance: -; CDR3aa: CASSTTRDRAAEAFF; CDR3nt: TGTGCCAGTAGTACGACCCGGGACAGGGCGGCTGAAGCTTTCTTT
d_gene: -; j_gene: TRBJ1-1; v_gene: TRBV18; abundance: -; CDR3aa: CASSRIQEGTEAFF; CDR3nt: TGTGCCAGCTCGCGGATACAGGAGGGCACTGAAGCTTTCTTT
d_gene: -; j_gene: TRBJ2-3; v_gene: TRBV4-3; abundance: -; CDR3aa: CASSQVSTDTDTQYF; CDR3nt: TGCGCCAGCAGCCAAGTAAGCACAGACACAGATACGCAGTATTTT
d_gene: TRBD1; j_gene: TRBJ1-1; v_gene: TRBV9; abundance: -; CDR3aa: CASSEGQASTEAFF; CDR3nt: TGTGCCAGCAGCGAAGGACAGGCGAGCACTGAAGCTTTCTTT
d_gene: -; j_gene: TRBJ1-3; v_gene: TRBV5-1; abundance: -; CDR3aa: CASSLDRTLANTIYF; CDR3nt: TGCGCCAGCAGCTTGGACAGGACCTTGGCAAACACCATATATTTT
d_gene: TRBD1; j_gene: TRBJ2-7; v_gene: TRBV7-8; abundance: -; CDR3aa: CASSQSPGQGNEQYF; CDR3nt: TGTGCCAGCAGCCAAAGCCCGGGACAGGGGAACGAGCAGTACTTC
d_gene: TRBD1; j_gene: TRBJ1-1; v_gene: TRBV5-4; abundance: -; CDR3aa: CASSLVGQGGTEAFF; CDR3nt: TGTGCCAGCAGCTTGGTGGGACAGGGGGGCACTGAAGCTTTCTTT
d_gene: -; j_gene: TRBJ2-5; v_gene: TRBV7-9; abundance: -; CDR3aa: CASSLRGSETQYF; CDR3nt: TGTGCCAGCAGCCTACGGGGTTCCGAGACCCAGTACTTC
d_gene: -; j_gene: TRBJ2-5; v_gene: TRBV5-6; abundance: -; CDR3aa: CASRPRGREFETQYF; CDR3nt: TGTGCCAGCAGGCCCCGGGGGCGGGAGTTCGAGACCCAGTACTTC
d_gene: -; j_gene: TRBJ2-2; v_gene: TRBV30; abundance: few; CDR3aa: CAWSVLSGIISGELFF; CDR3nt: TGTGCCTGGAGTGTACTGTCGGGAATAATCAGCGGGGAGCTGTTTTTT
d_gene: TRBD2; j_gene: TRBJ2-7; v_gene: TRBV5-8; abundance: -; CDR3aa: CASSLETGRAGEQYF; CDR3nt: TGTGCCAGCAGCTTGGAAACCGGGAGGGCCGGCGAGCAGTACTTC
d_gene: -; j_gene: TRBJ1-1; v_gene: TRBV5-6; abundance: -; CDR3aa: CASSLLKRTEAFF; CDR3nt: TGTGCCAGCAGCTTGTTAAAGAGAACTGAAGCTTTCTTT
d_gene: -; j_gene: TRBJ1-1; v_gene: TRBV4-2; abundance: -; CDR3aa: CASSQLPAGGTEAFF; CDR3nt: TGTGCCAGCAGCCAACTGCCGGCGGGGGGCACTGAAGCTTTCTTT
d_gene: -; j_gene: TRBJ2-7; v_gene: TRBV21-1; abundance: once; CDR3aa: CASSTRTGRMGEQYF; CDR3nt: TGTGCCAGCAGCACCCGGACAGGGCGAATGGGCGAGCAGTACTTC
d_gene: TRBD2; j_gene: TRBJ2-3; v_gene: TRBV7-2; abundance: -; CDR3aa: CASSIRTSGSQVRDTQYF; CDR3nt: TGTGCCAGCAGCATTCGGACTAGCGGGAGTCAGGTTAGAGATACGCAGTATTTT
d_gene: -; j_gene: TRBJ2-5; v_gene: TRBV7-9; abundance: -; CDR3aa: CASSVQGSEETQYF; CDR3nt: TGTGCCAGCAGCGTACAGGGCTCTGAAGAGACCCAGTACTTC
d_gene: TRBD1; j_gene: TRBJ2-3; v_gene: TRBV7-9; abundance: -; CDR3aa: CASSQLAGQGKDTQYF; CDR3nt: TGTGCCAGCAGCCAACTTGCGGGACAGGGCAAGGATACGCAGTATTTT
d_gene: -; j_gene: TRBJ2-3; v_gene: TRBV27; abundance: -; CDR3aa: CASSKTRGSTDTQYF; CDR3nt: TGTGCCAGCAGCAAAACAAGGGGAAGCACAGATACGCAGTATTTT
d_gene: -; j_gene: TRBJ2-1; v_gene: TRBV5-1; abundance: -; CDR3aa: CASSLGGGGYNEQFF; CDR3nt: TGCGCCAGCAGCTTGGGAGGGGGGGGTTACAATGAGCAGTTCTTC
d_gene: -; j_gene: TRBJ2-3; v_gene: TRBV6-1; abundance: -; CDR3aa: CASSPRGITDTQYF; CDR3nt: TGTGCCAGCAGTCCCAGGGGTATAACAGATACGCAGTATTTT
d_gene: TRBD1; j_gene: TRBJ2-7; v_gene: TRBV5-4; abundance: -; CDR3aa: CASSSGTGYEQYF; CDR3nt: TGTGCCAGCAGCTCAGGGACAGGCTACGAGCAGTACTTC
d_gene: TRBD2; j_gene: TRBJ2-1; v_gene: TRBV9; abundance: -; CDR3aa: CASSGTGTSSLIEQFF; CDR3nt: TGTGCCAGCAGCGGAACCGGGACTAGCTCCCTTATTGAGCAGTTCTTC
d_gene: -; j_gene: TRBJ2-1; v_gene: TRBV5-5; abundance: once; CDR3aa: CASSLVGWGKDEQFF; CDR3nt: TGTGCCAGCAGCTTAGTGGGTTGGGGCAAGGATGAGCAGTTCTTC
d_gene: TRBD1; j_gene: TRBJ2-3; v_gene: TRBV28; abundance: -; CDR3aa: CASSSGQGTDTQYF; CDR3nt: TGTGCCAGCAGTAGCGGACAGGGGACAGATACGCAGTATTTT
d_gene: -; j_gene: TRBJ1-2; v_gene: TRBV4-2; abundance: -; CDR3aa: CASSQDRGSEYGYTF; CDR3nt: TGTGCCAGCAGCCAAGATAGGGGGTCCGAGTACGGCTACACCTTC
d_gene: -; j_gene: TRBJ1-5; v_gene: TRBV19; abundance: -; CDR3aa: CASSINVVVGQPQHF; CDR3nt: TGTGCCAGTAGTATTAATGTGGTCGTCGGGCAGCCCCAGCATTTT
d_gene: -; j_gene: TRBJ1-1; v_gene: TRBV29-1; abundance: -; CDR3aa: CSALEWVNTEAFF; CDR3nt: TGCAGCGCCTTGGAGTGGGTGAACACTGAAGCTTTCTTT
d_gene: -; j_gene: TRBJ1-4; v_gene: TRBV7-2; abundance: -; CDR3aa: CASSRDGEGNEKLFF; CDR3nt: TGTGCCAGCAGTCGCGACGGGGAAGGTAACGAAAAACTGTTTTTT
d_gene: -; j_gene: TRBJ1-2; v_gene: TRBV30; abundance: -; CDR3aa: CAWSRTGNDGYTF; CDR3nt: TGTGCCTGGAGTCGCACAGGTAACGATGGCTACACCTTC